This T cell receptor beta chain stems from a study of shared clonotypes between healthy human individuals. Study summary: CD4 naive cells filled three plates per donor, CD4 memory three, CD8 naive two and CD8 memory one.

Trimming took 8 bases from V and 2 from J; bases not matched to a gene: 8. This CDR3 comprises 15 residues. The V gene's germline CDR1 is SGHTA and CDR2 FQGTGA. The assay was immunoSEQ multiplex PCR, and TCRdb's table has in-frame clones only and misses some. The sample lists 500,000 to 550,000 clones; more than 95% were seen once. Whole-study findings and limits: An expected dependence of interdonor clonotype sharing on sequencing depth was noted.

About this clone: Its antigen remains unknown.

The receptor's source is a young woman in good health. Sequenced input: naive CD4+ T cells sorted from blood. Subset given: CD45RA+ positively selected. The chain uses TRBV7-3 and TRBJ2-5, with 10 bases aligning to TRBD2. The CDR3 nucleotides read TGTGCCAGCTCACGGACTAGCGGCAAACAAGAGACCCAGTACTTC. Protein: CASSRTSGKQETQYF. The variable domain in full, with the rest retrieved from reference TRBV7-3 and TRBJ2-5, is GAGVSQTPSNKVTEKGKYVELRCDPISGHTALYWYRQSLGQGPEFLIYFQGTGAADDSGLPNDRFFAVRPEGSVSTLKIQRTERGDSAVYLCASSRTSGKQETQYFGPGTRLLVL.